The T cell receptor beta chain described here comes from a study of blood T cell repertoires in COVID-19. Study-wide context: Both acute and convalescent COVID-19 samples were obtained from the United States, Italy and Spain. T cells, B-cell-depleted T cells, or PBMCs provided the cDNA or gDNA that served as material.

Per the original methods: For nucleated cells, counts were estimated from reference gene primer amplification. Here immunoSEQ multiplex PCR was the method, and the copy in TCRdb shows in-frame clones only, minus some. V, J and clone size are those of that table, while D and trimming were read from the DNA. The repertoire has about 110,000 clones, nearly 85% of them found once; the top ten carry roughly 7%. CDR1 and CDR2 (germline): DFQATT, SNEGSKA (reference sequence). The CDR3 runs to 10 residues. The V end lost 5 bases, the J end lost 9 bases, and 11 bases lay between the germline ends. This receptor was identified in a woman between 50 and 59 years old with acute or convalescent COVID-19. Specimen: peripheral blood. The J gene is TRBJ2-7, the V gene TRBV20-1; D is unclear. This chain's CDR3 is CSAGVNGQYF. The DNA of the CDR3 is TGCAGTGCTGGTGTGAACGGGCAGTACTTC.